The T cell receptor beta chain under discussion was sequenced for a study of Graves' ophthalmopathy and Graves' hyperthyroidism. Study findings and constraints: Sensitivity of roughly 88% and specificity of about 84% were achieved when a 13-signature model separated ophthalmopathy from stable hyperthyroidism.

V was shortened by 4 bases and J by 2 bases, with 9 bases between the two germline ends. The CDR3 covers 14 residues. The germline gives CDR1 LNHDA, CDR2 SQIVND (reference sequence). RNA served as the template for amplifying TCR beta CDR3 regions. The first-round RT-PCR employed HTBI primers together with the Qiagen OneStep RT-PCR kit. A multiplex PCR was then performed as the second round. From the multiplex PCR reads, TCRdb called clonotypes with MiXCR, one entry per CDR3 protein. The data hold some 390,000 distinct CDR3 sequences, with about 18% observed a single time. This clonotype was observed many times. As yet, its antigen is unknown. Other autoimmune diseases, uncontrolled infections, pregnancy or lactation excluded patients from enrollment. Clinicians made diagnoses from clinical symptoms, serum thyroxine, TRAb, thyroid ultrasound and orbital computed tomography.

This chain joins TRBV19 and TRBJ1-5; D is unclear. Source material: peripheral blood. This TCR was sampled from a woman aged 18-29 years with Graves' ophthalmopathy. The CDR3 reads CASSTSSGNQPQHF. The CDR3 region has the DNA TGTGCCAGTAGTACCTCCTCAGGCAATCAGCCCCAGCATTTT.